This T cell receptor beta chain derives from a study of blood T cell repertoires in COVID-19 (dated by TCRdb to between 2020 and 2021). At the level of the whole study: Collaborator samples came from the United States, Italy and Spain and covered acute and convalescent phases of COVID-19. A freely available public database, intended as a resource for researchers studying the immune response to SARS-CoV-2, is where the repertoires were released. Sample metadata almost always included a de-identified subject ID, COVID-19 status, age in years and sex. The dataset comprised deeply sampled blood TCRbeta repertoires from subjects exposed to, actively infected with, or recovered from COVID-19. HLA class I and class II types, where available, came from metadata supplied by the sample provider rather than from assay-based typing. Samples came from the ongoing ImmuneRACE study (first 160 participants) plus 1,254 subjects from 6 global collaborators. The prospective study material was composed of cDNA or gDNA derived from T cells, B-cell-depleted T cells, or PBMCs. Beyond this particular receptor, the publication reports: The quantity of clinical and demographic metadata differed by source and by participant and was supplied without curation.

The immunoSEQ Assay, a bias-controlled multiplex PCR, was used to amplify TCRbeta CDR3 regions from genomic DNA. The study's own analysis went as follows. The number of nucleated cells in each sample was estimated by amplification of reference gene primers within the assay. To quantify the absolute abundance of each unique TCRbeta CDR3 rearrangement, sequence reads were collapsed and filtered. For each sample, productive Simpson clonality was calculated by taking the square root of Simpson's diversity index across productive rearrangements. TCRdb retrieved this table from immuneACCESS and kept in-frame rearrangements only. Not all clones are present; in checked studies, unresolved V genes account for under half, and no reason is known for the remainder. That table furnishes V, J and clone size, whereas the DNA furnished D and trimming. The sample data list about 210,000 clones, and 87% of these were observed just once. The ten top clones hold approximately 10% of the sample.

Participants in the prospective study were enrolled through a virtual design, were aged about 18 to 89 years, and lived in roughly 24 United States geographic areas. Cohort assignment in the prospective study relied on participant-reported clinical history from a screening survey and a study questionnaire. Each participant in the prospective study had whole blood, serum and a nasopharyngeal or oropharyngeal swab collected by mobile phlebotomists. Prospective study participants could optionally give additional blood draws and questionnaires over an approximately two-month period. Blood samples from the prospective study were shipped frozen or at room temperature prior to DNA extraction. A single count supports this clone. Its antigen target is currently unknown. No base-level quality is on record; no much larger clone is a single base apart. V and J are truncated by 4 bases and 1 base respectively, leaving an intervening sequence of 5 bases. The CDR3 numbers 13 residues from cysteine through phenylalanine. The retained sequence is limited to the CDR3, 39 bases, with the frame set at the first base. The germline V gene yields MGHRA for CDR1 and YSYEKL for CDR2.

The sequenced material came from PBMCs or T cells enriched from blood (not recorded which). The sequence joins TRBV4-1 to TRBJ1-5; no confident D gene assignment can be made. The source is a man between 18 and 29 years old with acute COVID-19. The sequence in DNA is TGCGCCAGCAGCCTCGAGAGCAATCAGCCCCAGCATTTT. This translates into CASSLESNQPQHF.